This paragraph reports one T cell receptor beta chain. Its antigen is still unknown. Base-call qualities are not available, and no considerably larger clone is one nucleotide away. This entry comes from a study of blood T cell repertoires in COVID-19 (dated by TCRdb to 2018 to 2020). Background on the whole study: The collaborator samples originated in the United States, Italy and Spain and spanned the acute and convalescent phases of COVID-19. The prospective study material was composed of cDNA or gDNA derived from T cells, B-cell-depleted T cells, or PBMCs. The dataset comprised deeply sampled blood TCRbeta repertoires from subjects exposed to, actively infected with, or recovered from COVID-19. The repertoires were released in a freely available public database meant as a resource for research on the immune response to SARS-CoV-2. The samples were drawn from two sources: the first 160 participants of the ongoing ImmuneRACE study, and fewer than 1,500 subjects contributed by 6 global collaborators. Nearly every sample came with metadata listing a de-identified subject ID, COVID-19 status, age in years and sex. Where available, HLA class I and class II types were obtained from metadata supplied by the sample provider rather than from assay-based typing. What the study reported, not specific to this receptor: How much clinical and demographic metadata was included differed by source and by participant, and the metadata was provided uncurated.

Trimming leaves V shorter by 4 bases and J shorter by 2 bases, with the junction holding 5 bases beyond the gene matches. CDR1 SGHRS and CDR2 YFSETQ are derived from the germline V gene. The CDR3, cysteine through phenylalanine, is 15 amino acids long. CDR3 DNA is the only sequence kept; it has 45 bases, read in frame from the first base. The collaborating institutions used their own protocols to collect whole blood in K2EDTA tubes. Collaborator samples were shipped for TCRbeta analysis as frozen whole blood, isolated PBMCs, or DNA extracted from either sample type. The immunoSEQ Assay, a bias-controlled multiplex PCR, was used to amplify TCRbeta CDR3 regions from genomic DNA. Regarding the original processing steps: The number of nucleated cells in each sample was estimated by amplification of reference gene primers within the assay. To quantify the absolute abundance of each unique TCRbeta CDR3 rearrangement, sequence reads were collapsed and filtered. Productive Simpson clonality was computed per sample as the square root of Simpson's diversity index over productive rearrangements. TCRdb's version of the immuneACCESS table is confined to in-frame rearrangements and falls short of the full clone set. An unresolved V gene accounts for under half of the shortfall where checked; the remainder is of unknown origin. D and trimming come from the DNA, and the V and J calls and clone size come from that table. The sample table shows some 110,000 clones, and 82% are seen once. The biggest ten clones account for roughly 7.9% of the sample.

The clonotype originates from a man aged 65 to 79 with acute or convalescent COVID-19. Sample: peripheral blood. Recombination linked TRBV5-1 to TRBJ2-2; TRBD1 agrees with 7 junctional bases. At the DNA level, the sequence is TGCGCCAGCAGCCTAGGGACAGTAAACACCGGGGAGCTGTTTTTT. Protein translation: CASSLGTVNTGELFF.